The 9 T cell receptor beta chains below all came from one sample that was sequenced in a study of T cell repertoires in cytomegalovirus infection (dated by TCRdb to between 2018 and 2021). Data came from an Illumina HiSeq 1500. Starting from the raw public reads, TCRdb applied fastp trimming at Q25, assembled clones with MiXCR and retained in-frame beta chains. Here each entry gathers all rows of one CDR3 protein and keeps the most common genes and DNA. For this sample the table gives approximately 240,000 distinct CDR3 sequences, of which 9% to 15% were detected only once. The ten most abundant clones make up 1.6% of the sample. Sample: PBMCs. The receptors come from a human donor in good health (CMV status not recorded). Some clones in this sample may be carry-over from other donors' samples.

This clonotype has more than one count but fewer than ten. V usage is TRBV12-3 or TRBV12-4 and J usage is TRBJ2-7; 13 positions match TRBD2. The CDR3 sequence is 16 residues long. The J segment lost 7 bases and the V segment lost 4 bases, leaving 10 bases of the junction unmatched. CDR3: CASSSPQLAGGEEQYF. CDR3 coding DNA: TGTGCCAGCAGTTCCCCCCAACTAGCGGGAGGGGAGGAGCAGTACTTC.

This clonotype was counted many times. The chain links TRBV7-9 to TRBJ2-7; perhaps TRBD1 as D (6 bases). The CDR3 sequence is 13 residues long. Trimming pared 5 bases from V and 3 bases from J, leaving 11 bases between. Germline V gene sequence: CDR1 SEHNR, CDR2 FQNEAQ (reference sequence). CDR3 nucleotides: TGTGCCAGCAGCCGTTCAGGGGACTACGAGCAGTACTTC. Translated: CASSRSGDYEQYF. Full variable domain (remainder filled in from reference TRBV7-9 and TRBJ2-7): DTGVSQNPRHKITKRGQNVTFRCDPISEHNRLYWYRQTLGQGPEFLTYFQNEAQLEKSRLLSDRFSAERPKGSFSTLEIQRTEQGDSAMYLCASSRSGDYEQYFGPGTRLTVT.

V and J are TRBV5-5 and TRBJ1-4; no firm D call. The CDR3 runs 14 residues. Germline CDR1 reads SGHKS; CDR2 reads YYEKEE (reference sequence). Trimming left V 4 bases short and J 6 bases short, with 13 bases between. The CDR3, as DNA: TGTGCCAGCAGCCTTTCTGGGAGGGATGAAAAACTGTTTTTT. It specifies CASSLSGRDEKLFF.

The chain recombines TRBV5-6 with TRBJ2-1, with 8 bases identical to TRBD2. The V segment lost 2 bases and the J segment 5 bases; nucleotides outside the gene matches: 6. Germline CDR1 is SGHDT and CDR2 is YYEEEE. The CDR3 extends over 15 amino acids. CDR3 loop: CASSFWTSSNNEQFF. The CDR3 nucleotides are TGTGCCAGCAGCTTTTGGACTAGCAGCAACAATGAGCAGTTCTTC.

This clonotype was seen only a few times. The rearrangement joins TRBV20-1 to TRBJ2-3; D is perhaps TRBD2 (6 bases). Germline CDR1 DFQATT, CDR2 SNEGSKA (reference sequence). The CDR3 totals 16 residues. V dropped 3 bases and J dropped 2 bases, with 18 bases sitting between them. CDR3 DNA sequence: TGCAGTGCTAGTGGATGGCGGGAAGGTTCCACAGATACGCAGTATTTT. It specifies CSASGWREGSTDTQYF.

This clonotype was detected many times. The gene calls are TRBV19 and TRBJ1-5; 9 positions match TRBD1. The CDR3 loop spans 14 amino acids. Trimming removed 6 bases from V and 5 bases from J; junction bases left unmatched: 5. CDR1 is LNHDA and CDR2 is SQIVND in the germline V gene (reference sequence). CDR3 in DNA: TGTGCCAGTAGGATTACAGGGGGCCATCAGCCCCAGCATTTT. Translating it yields CASRITGGHQPQHF. The full variable domain, completed using reference TRBV19 and TRBJ1-5, is DGGITQSPKYLFRKEGQNVTLSCEQNLNHDAMYWYRQDPGQGLRLIYYSQIVNDFQKGDIAEGYSVSREKKESFPLTVTSAQKNPTAFYLCASRITGGHQPQHFGDGTRLSIL.

V gene TRBV12-3 or TRBV12-4 combines with J gene TRBJ1-2; D is unclear. The CDR3 sequence is 13 residues long. The V gene lost 7 bases and the J gene lost 5 bases, with 14 bases spanning the gap. In DNA form, the CDR3 reads TGTGCCAGCACCTTGAGGAGCAGTTATGGCTACACCTTC. Translated: CASTLRSSYGYTF.

V usage is TRBV10-3 and J usage is TRBJ1-2; 9 bases match TRBD1. The CDR3 is 14 residues long. V dropped 6 bases and J dropped 2; count of bases not matched to a gene: 4. Germline V gives CDR1 ENHRY, CDR2 SYGVKD. CDR3 region: CAISGDRANYGYTF. For the CDR3, the DNA is TGTGCCATCAGCGGGGACAGGGCCAACTATGGCTACACCTTC.

The chain has TRBV3-1 and TRBJ2-7, with D possibly being TRBD1 or TRBD2 (5 bases each). V was shortened by 0 bases and J by 5 bases, with 11 bases between the two germline ends. This CDR3 is 14 amino acids long. CDR1 is LGHDT, CDR2 YNNKEL, per germline (reference sequence). Written as DNA, the CDR3 is TGTGCCAGCAGCCAAGATCCCATGGGGGACGAGCAGTACTTC. Translated, it gives CASSQDPMGDEQYF.